This entry lists 3 T cell receptor beta chains sequenced from one sample in a study of blood T cell repertoires in COVID-19. Measured with immunoSEQ multiplex PCR; TCRdb has only the in-frame clones, and not every one. The sample yields 200,000 to 250,000 clones, roughly 84% seen once. What was sequenced was PBMCs or T cells enriched from blood (not recorded which). These receptors all come from a woman aged 40 to 50 who had recovered from COVID-19.

The V call is TRBV2, the J call TRBJ2-1; 11 nucleotides agree with TRBD2. The CDR3 covers 15 residues. The V and J ends lost 6 bases and 6 bases, in that order; junction bases with no gene match: 7. Germline CDR1 is SNHLY and CDR2 is FYNNEI. The CDR3 protein is CASSATSGSSNEQFF. The CDR3 bases are TGTGCCAGCAGCGCTACTAGCGGGAGCTCCAATGAGCAGTTCTTC.

The rearrangement links TRBV6-6 to TRBJ2-1; 8 nucleotides align to TRBD2. The CDR3 has 14 amino acids. Trimming at V came to 8 bases and at J to 3 bases, leaving 6 bases not matched to a gene. Germline CDR1 reads MNHNY; CDR2 reads SVGAGI (reference sequence). The CDR3 bases are TGTGCCAGCGTTCTCGCGGGAGGCTACAATGAGCAGTTCTTC. Amino acid sequence: CASVLAGGYNEQFF.

J is TRBJ2-5 and V is TRBV11-3; TRBD2 matches at 7 bases. V lost 2 bases, J lost 1 base, and 10 bases stayed unmatched. The CDR3 consists of 17 residues. The germline V gene has CDR1 SGHNT and CDR2 YENEEA. The CDR3 DNA is TGTGCCAGCAGCTTAAGACGGTGGTCTAGCGGCCAAGAGACCCAGTACTTC. The encoded protein is CASSLRRWSSGQETQYF.